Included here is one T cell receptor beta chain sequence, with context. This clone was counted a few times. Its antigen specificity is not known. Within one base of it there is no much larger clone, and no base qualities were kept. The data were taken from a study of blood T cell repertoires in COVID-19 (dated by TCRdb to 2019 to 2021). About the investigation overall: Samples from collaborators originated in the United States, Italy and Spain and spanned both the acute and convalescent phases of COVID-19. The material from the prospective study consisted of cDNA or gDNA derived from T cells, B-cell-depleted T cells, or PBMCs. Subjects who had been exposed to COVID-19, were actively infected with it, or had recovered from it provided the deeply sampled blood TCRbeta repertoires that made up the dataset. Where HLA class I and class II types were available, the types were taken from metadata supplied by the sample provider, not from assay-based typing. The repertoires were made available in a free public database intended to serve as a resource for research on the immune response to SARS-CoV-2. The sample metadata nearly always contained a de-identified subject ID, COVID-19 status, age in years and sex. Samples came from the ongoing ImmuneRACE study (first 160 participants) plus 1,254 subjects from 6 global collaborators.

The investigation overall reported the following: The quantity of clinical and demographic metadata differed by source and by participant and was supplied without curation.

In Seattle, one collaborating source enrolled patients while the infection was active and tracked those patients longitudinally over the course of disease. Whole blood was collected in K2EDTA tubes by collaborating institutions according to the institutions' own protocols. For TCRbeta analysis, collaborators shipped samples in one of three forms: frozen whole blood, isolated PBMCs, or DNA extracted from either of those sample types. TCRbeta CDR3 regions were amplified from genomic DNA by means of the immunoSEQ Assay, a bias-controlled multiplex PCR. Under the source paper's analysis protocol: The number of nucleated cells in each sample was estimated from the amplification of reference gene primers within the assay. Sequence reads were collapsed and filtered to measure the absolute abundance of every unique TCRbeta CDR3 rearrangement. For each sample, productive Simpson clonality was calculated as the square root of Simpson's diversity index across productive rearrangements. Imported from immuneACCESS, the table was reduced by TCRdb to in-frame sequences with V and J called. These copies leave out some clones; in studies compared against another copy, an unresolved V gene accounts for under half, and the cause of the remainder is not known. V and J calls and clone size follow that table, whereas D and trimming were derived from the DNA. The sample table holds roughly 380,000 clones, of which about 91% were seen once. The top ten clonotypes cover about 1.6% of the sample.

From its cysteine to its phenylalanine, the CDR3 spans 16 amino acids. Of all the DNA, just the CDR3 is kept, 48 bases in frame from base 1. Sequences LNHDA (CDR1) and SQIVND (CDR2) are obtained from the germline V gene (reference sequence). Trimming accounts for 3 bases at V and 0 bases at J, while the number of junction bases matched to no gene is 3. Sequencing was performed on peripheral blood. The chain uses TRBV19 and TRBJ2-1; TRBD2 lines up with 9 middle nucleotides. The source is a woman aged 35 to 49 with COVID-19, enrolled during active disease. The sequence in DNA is TGTGCCAGTAGTATTTTTAGCGGGAGCTCCTACAATGAGCAGTTCTTC. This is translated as CASSIFSGSSYNEQFF.